Detailed here is one T cell receptor (beta chain). The antigen remains unidentified. From germline, CDR1 is SEHNR and CDR2 FQNEAQ (reference sequence). The CDR3 sequence is 16 residues long. Trimming removed 4 bases from V and 2 bases from J, with 17 bases in between. This sample is drawn from a study of chemoradiotherapy in HPV16-positive cancers. Overall study: Candidate HPV-specific clones and shared TCR motifs came from two HPV16-positive patients.

Repeated repertoire sampling spanned the course of chemoradiotherapy. Points from the study as a whole: Candidate HPV-specific clones and E7-related TCR motifs grew in tumor during treatment.

Here immunoSEQ multiplex PCR was the method, and the copy in TCRdb shows in-frame clones only, minus some. The table records about 68,000 clones, about 90% of them present only once. V usage is TRBV7-9 and J usage is TRBJ1-2, with D unresolved. The sample in question was blood, obtained from a patient who underwent chemoradiotherapy. This clonotype was obtained from a human donor with HPV-associated anogenital cancer. The CDR3 DNA follows: TGTGCCAGCAGCTCATCCCCGGGAGACCACAACTATGGCTACACCTTC. Translated: CASSSSPGDHNYGYTF.